The TCR beta chain described here comes from a study of cytomegalovirus exposure and HLA in healthy donors. Background on the study: As an earlier analysis found, 150 million to 200 million T cells yielded approximately 100 million unique TCR beta sequences. Early released data had tens of millions of unique TCRs, all coming from HLA-typed donors.

Study observations and caveats: It was approximately 170 TCR beta chains that were listed as cytomegalovirus-associated.

The PCR contained 60 Vbeta and 13 Jbeta primers. The method was immunoSEQ multiplex PCR; TCRdb's version includes in-frame clones alone and lacks a portion of them. The data show about 200,000 clones, 75% to 80% seen once. Looked up from germline, CDR1 is SGHRS and CDR2 is YFSETQ. This CDR3 is built from 13 residues. Trimming left V 0 bases short and J 4 bases short, with 7 bases between. For this clone: Its antigen remains unknown.

This TCR came from a woman younger than 45 in good health and CMV-seropositive. The chain employs TRBV5-1 and TRBJ1-1; weak D call: TRBD1 (5 bases). What was sequenced was PBMCs. The CDR3 DNA reads TGCGCCAGCAGCTTGGAACAGGCCACTGAAGCTTTCTTT. Translating it yields CASSLEQATEAFF. The variable domain in full, completed from reference TRBV5-1 and TRBJ1-1, reads KAGVTQTPRYLIKTRGQQVTLSCSPISGHRSVSWYQQTPGQGLQFLFEYFSETQRNKGNFPGRFSGRQFSNSRSEMNVSTLELGDSALYLCASSLEQATEAFFGQGTRLTVV.